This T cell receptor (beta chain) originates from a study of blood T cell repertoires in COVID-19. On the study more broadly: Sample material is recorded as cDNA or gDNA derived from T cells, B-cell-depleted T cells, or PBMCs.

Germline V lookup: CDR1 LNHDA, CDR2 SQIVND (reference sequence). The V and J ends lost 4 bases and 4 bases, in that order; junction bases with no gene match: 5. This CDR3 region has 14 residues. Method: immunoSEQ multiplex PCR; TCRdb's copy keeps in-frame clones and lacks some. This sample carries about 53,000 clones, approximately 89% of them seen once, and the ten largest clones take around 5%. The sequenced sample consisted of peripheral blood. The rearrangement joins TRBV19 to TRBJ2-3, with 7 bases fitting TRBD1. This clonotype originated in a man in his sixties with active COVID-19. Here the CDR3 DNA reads TGTGCCAGTAGTAACGACAGGGTCCCAGATACGCAGTATTTT. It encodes CASSNDRVPDTQYF.